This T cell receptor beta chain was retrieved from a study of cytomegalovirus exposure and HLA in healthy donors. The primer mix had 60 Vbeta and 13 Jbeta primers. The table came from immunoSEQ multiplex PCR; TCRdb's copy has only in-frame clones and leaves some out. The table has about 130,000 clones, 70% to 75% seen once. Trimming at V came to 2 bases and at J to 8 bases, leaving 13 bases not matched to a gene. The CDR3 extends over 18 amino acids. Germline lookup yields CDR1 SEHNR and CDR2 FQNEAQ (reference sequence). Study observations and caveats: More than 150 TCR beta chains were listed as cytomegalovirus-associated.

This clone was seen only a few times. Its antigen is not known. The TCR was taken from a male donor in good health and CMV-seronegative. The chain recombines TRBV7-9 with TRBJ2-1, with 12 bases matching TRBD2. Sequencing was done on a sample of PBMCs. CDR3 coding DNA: TGTGCCAGCAGCTTAAGACTAGCGGGAGTACCTGTAATGGATGAGCAGTTCTTC. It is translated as CASSLRLAGVPVMDEQFF.